Listed below are T cell receptor beta chains from one sample, sequenced in a study of cytomegalovirus exposure and HLA in healthy donors. Libraries were prepared by immunoSEQ multiplex PCR; TCRdb keeps only in-frame clonotypes and omits some of them. The data contain some 200,000 clones, more than 60% of them singletons. Sequenced material: PBMCs. The receptors originated from a female donor in good health and CMV-seronegative. CDR3s leave out the opening cysteine and the closing phenylalanine or tryptophan. D genes are given only for firm matches.

v_call,j_call,d_call,cdr3_aa
TRBV5-1,TRBJ1-3,TRBD1,ASSLVGTGALSGNTIY
TRBV18,TRBJ2-2,TRBD1,ASSPGQGDTGELF
TRBV5-6,TRBJ2-5,.,ASSFPRVPMEETQY
TRBV7-9,TRBJ2-2,.,SSRGIGRAMPANTGELF
TRBV6-5,TRBJ1-2,.,ASSYLARITLYGYT
TRBV18,TRBJ2-1,.,ASSPPFGLPPDYNEQF
TRBV9,TRBJ2-4,.,ASSDRPANIQY
TRBV5-1,TRBJ2-7,.,ASSAGTGPYEQY
TRBV9,TRBJ2-2,.,ASGGIRDTGELF
TRBV5-1,TRBJ2-3,TRBD1,ASSWDSSSTDTQY
TRBV28,TRBJ1-6,.,ASTIGLYNSPLH
TRBV6-5,TRBJ2-5,TRBD1,ASSRGQGLQETQY
TRBV7-2,TRBJ1-2,.,ASSLGVGDGYT
TRBV7-2,TRBJ2-5,TRBD2,ASSLVLAGGTQY
TRBV2,TRBJ2-7,TRBD1,ATEDRGLEQY
TRBV7-3,TRBJ1-1,TRBD1,ASSPGQGSSTEAF
TRBV15,TRBJ1-1,TRBD1,ATRVTGQGTEAF